This note documents a single TCR beta chain sequence. This sample was taken from a study of tumor-infiltrating lymphocytes in oesophageal squamous cell carcinoma. MiXCR was run by TCRdb on the PCR reads, yielding one entry per CDR3 protein. The table shows about 12,000 distinct CDR3 sequences, with around 52% occurring only once. This CDR3 region has 16 residues. CDR1 is SGHVS and CDR2 is FQNEAQ in the germline V gene. V lost 5 bases to trimming and J lost 5 bases; unmatched junction nucleotides: 12. This TCR was recovered from a female donor with esophageal squamous cell carcinoma. The specimen sequenced was esophageal tumor tissue. The chain couples TRBV7-8 to TRBJ2-1; 7 nucleotides match TRBD2. CDR3 sequence: CASSRPGGDSDNEQFF. The DNA for the CDR3 is TGTGCCAGCAGCCGACCGGGGGGAGATTCAGACAATGAGCAGTTCTTC.